This T cell receptor beta chain was documented in a study of immune heterogeneity within non-small cell lung tumors. Note on this clonotype: Its antigen is still unknown.

Study-wide points: Locally, T-cell clonality showed a moderate but significant correlation with tumor mutational burden measured at the same site (R about 0.34).

Multiplex PCR amplified the TCR beta CDR3 region. Its first round ran for roughly 10 cycles with 32 V and 13 J primers. TCRdb independently ran MiXCR on the multiplex PCR reads; one entry per CDR3 protein. The sample consists of 20,000 to 25,000 distinct CDR3 sequences, around 27% of them appearing once. TCRs were amplified from roughly 590 ng gDNA of bulk tumor per sample. The authors collected several far-apart biopsies from each primary tumor during surgery. Patients underwent curative surgery for non-small cell lung cancer (untreated and newly diagnosed). Trimming at V came to 4 bases and at J to 7 bases, leaving 1 base not matched to a gene. The germline CDR1 and CDR2 sequences are SGHTA and FQGNSA. This CDR3 has 14 amino acids.

The specimen was lung tumor tissue. The TCR was taken from a man between 35 and 55 years old with non-small cell lung cancer. The rearrangement links TRBV7-2 to TRBJ1-4; 12 positions agree with TRBD1. CDR3 nucleotide sequence: TGTGCCAGCAGCTGGGGACAGGGGGCTGAAAAACTGTTTTTT. As protein: CASSWGQGAEKLFF.